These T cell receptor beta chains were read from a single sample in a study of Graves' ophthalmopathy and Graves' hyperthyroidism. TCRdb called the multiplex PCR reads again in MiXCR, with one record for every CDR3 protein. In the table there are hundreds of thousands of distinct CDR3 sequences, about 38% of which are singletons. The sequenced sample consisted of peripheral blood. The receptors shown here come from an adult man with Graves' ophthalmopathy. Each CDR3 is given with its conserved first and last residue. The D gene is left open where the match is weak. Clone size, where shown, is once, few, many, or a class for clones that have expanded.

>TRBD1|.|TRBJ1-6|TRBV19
TGTGCCTGGGCGGGACAGGGATCCTCACCCCTCCACTTT
CAWAGQGSSPLHF
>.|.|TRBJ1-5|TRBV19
TGTGCCAGTACCGGGACTAGCGTGGAGACCCAGCATTTT
CASTGTSVETQHF
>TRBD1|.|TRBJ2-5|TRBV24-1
TGTGCCAGCAGGGCCGGGACAGGGGGGGGGTGGGAGACCCAGTACTTC
CASRAGTGGGWETQYF
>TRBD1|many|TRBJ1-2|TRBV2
TGTGCCAGCAGTCCCCCGGGACAGACAAGCAACTATGGCTACACCTTC
CASSPPGQTSNYGYTF
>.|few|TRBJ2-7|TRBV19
TGTGCCAGTAGTATCACGACGAGATACGAGCAGTACTTC
CASSITTRYEQYF
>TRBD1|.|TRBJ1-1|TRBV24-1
TGTGCCACCAGTGATGGGGGACAGGGGATGAGCGCTGAAGCTTTCTTT
CATSDGGQGMSAEAFF
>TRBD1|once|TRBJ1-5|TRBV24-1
TGTGCCACCCATCCGGGACAGGGCAATCAGCCCCAGCATTTT
CATHPGQGNQPQHF
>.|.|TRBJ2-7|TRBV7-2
TGTGCCAGCAGGGGGGTAGCCGAGCAGTACTTC
CASRGVAEQYF
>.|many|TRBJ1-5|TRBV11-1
TGTGCCAGCAGCTTGAGAGGGAACAATCAGCCCCAGCATTTT
CASSLRGNNQPQHF
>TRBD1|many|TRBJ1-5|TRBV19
TGTGCCAGTAAGAAAGGACAGGGCAATCAGCCCCAGCATTTT
CASKKGQGNQPQHF
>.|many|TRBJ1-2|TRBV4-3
TGCGCCAGCAGCCAAGATTGGCAGGGACGTGGCTACACCTTC
CASSQDWQGRGYTF
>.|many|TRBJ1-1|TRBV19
TGTGCCAGTAGTATGCTCGGTGGGCGGGCTTTCTTT
CASSMLGGRAFF
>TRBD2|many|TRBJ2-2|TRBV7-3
TGTGCCAGTCATAGCGGGAGTTATGGCGGGGAGCTGTTTTTT
CASHSGSYGGELFF
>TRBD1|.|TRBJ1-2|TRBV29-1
TGCAGCGACAAACGGGACAGGGGCTATGGCTACACCTTC
CSDKRDRGYGYTF
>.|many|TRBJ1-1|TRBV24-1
TGTGCCACAAAAGGGGACACTGAAGCTTTCTTT
CATKGDTEAFF
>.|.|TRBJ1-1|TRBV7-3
TGTGCCAGCAGTTCTCAGGGACCGAGGTCCACTGAAGCTTTCTTT
CASSSQGPRSTEAFF
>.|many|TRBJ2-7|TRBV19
TGTGCCAGTAGTAGACAGGTGAGCTCCTACGAGCAGTACTTC
CASSRQVSSYEQYF
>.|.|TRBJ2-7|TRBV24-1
TGTGCCAGCAGTTACTCCCAGGGGTGGTACGAGCAGTACTTC
CASSYSQGWYEQYF
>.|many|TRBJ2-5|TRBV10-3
TGTGCCAGCAGTTACCTCGGAGGGGATGAAGAGACCCAGTACTTC
CASSYLGGDEETQYF
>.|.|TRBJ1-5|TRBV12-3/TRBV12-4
TGTGCCAGCACCTCAACCGTTTACGAGACCCAGCATTTT
CASTSTVYETQHF
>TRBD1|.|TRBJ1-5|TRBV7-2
TGTGCCAGCACCTTAAAGACAGGGGTTAATCAGCCCCAGCATTTT
CASTLKTGVNQPQHF
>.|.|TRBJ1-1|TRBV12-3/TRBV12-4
TGTGCCAGCAGTTTAAGGGGCACTGAAGCTTCCTTT
CASSLRGTEASF
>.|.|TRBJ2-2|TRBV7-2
TGTGCCAGCAGCCCCAGTTTGGTCACCGGGGAGCTGTTTTTT
CASSPSLVTGELFF
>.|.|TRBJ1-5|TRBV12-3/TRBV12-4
TGTGCCAGCAGACCTAATAGCAATCAGCCCCAGCATTTT
CASRPNSNQPQHF
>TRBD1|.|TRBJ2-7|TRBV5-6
TGTGCCTGGAGTGTAGGGACAGCCTACGAGCAGTACTTC
CAWSVGTAYEQYF
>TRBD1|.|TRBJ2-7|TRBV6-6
TGTGCCAGCAGTGGCTGGGACAGCTACGAGCAGTACTTC
CASSGWDSYEQYF
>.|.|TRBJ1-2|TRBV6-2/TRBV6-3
TGTGCCAGCAGTTACTCGACCCAACAGAATGGCTACACCTTC
CASSYSTQQNGYTF
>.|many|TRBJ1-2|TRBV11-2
TGTGCCAGCAGCTTAGGCGGGAGTTGGGGCTACACCTTC
CASSLGGSWGYTF
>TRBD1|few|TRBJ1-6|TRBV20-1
TGCAGTGCTAGGAACCGGGACAGGGGAGATAATTCACCCCTCCACTTT
CSARNRDRGDNSPLHF
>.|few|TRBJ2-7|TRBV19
TGTGCCTGGAGTGTAAATGGGGACGAGCAGTACTTC
CAWSVNGDEQYF
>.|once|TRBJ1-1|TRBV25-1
TGTGCCAGCAGGGGGTCCGGGGCCTCGAACACTGAAGCTTTCTTT
CASRGSGASNTEAFF
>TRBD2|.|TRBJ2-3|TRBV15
TGTGCCACCAGCAGTAGGACTAGCGGGAGTGCAGATACGCAGTATTTT
CATSSRTSGSADTQYF
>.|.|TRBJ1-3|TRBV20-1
TGCAGTGCTAGAGGGGGCCGGGGACTCAGCTCTGGAAACACCATATATTTT
CSARGGRGLSSGNTIYF
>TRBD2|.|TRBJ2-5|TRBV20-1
TGCAGTGCTAGGGGGGGGATGGAGACCCAGTACTTC
CSARGGMETQYF
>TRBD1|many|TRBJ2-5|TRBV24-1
TGTGCCACCAGTGACCAGACAGGGGGCCAAGAGACCCAGTACTTC
CATSDQTGGQETQYF
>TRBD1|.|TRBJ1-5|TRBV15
TGTGCCTCCAGCAATGACAGGGAACCTCAACGGCCCCAGCATTTT
CASSNDREPQRPQHF
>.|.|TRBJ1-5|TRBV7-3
TGTGCCAGCAGCTTATTAGGCAAAAATAGCAATCAGCCCCAGCATTTT
CASSLLGKNSNQPQHF
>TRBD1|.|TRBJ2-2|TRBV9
TGTGCCAGCAGCATCACAGGGGGTCCCGGGGAGCTGTTTTTT
CASSITGGPGELFF
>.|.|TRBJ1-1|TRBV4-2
TGTGCCAGCAGCCACCTCGAGGGGTCGAACACTGAAGCTTTCTTT
CASSHLEGSNTEAFF
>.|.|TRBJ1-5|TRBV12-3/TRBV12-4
TGTGCCAGCAGATCCGCCGGCGGGGGAACCCAGCATTTT
CASRSAGGGTQHF
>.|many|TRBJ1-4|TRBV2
TGTGCCAGCAGTCCAGCGGATGAAAAACTGTTTTTT
CASSPADEKLFF
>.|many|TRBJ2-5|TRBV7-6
TGTGCCAGCAGCGGGTGGGCAGAACAAGAGACCCAGTACTTC
CASSGWAEQETQYF